This TCR beta chain was sequenced for a study of blood T cell repertoires in COVID-19. Study as a whole: Samples representing acute and convalescent COVID-19 were sourced from the United States, Italy and Spain. The analysed material was cDNA or gDNA that came from T cells, B-cell-depleted T cells, or PBMCs.

Sequencing was performed with immunoSEQ multiplex PCR; in TCRdb, only in-frame clones are kept and a portion is missing. The sample carries hundreds of thousands of clones, approximately 91% recorded once. This CDR3 comprises 16 residues. Germline CDR1 SGHNT, CDR2 YYREEE (reference sequence). The J segment lost 1 base and the V segment lost 4 bases, leaving 5 bases of the junction unmatched. The sample comprised peripheral blood. The sequence came from a man in his forties with acute or convalescent COVID-19. V usage is TRBV5-4 and J usage is TRBJ2-2; TRBD2 matches at 9 bases. In DNA form, the CDR3 reads TGTGCCAGCAGCCGCGGCGGGGGGGAGAACACCGGGGAGCTGTTTTTT. It yields the protein CASSRGGGENTGELFF.